The next 10 T cell receptor beta chains were all read from a single sample in a study of T-cell reconstitution after alpha-beta-depleted transplantation in children. TCRbeta library preparation incorporated unique molecular identifiers. TCRdb used MiXCR to reprocess the PCR reads, holding one entry per CDR3 protein. The table includes 110,000 or so distinct CDR3 sequences, 5.5% to 6.5% detected once. The sequences come from PBMCs, mostly from graft donor cells, collected 360 days after TCRalphabeta/CD19-depleted stem cell transplant. All receptors derive from a male patient under 10 years old who had a stem cell transplant for acute lymphoblastic leukemia, so the T cells may come from the graft donor.

There are many counts of this clonotype. This sequence joins TRBV28 and TRBJ2-2, with D unclear. The germline CDR1 and CDR2 sequences are MDHEN and SYDVKM. This CDR3 comprises 17 residues. V lost 3 bases and J 0 bases, leaving 14 bases between the germline ends. The DNA for the CDR3 is TGTGCCAGCAGTTTCGCCCCGCTAGAGGCGAACACCGGGGAGCTGTTTTTT. This codes for CASSFAPLEANTGELFF.

This clonotype was observed many times. The CDR3 bases are TGTGCCAGCAGTTTTGGAGTAACGAATACTGAAGCTTTCTTT. Protein sequence: CASSFGVTNTEAFF. V is TRBV28 and J is TRBJ1-1; D ambiguous. The V gene's germline CDR1 is MDHEN and CDR2 SYDVKM. Trimming removed 3 bases at V and 5 bases at J, with 13 bases between. The CDR3 contains 14 residues.

This clonotype was counted ten times or more. The V call is TRBV12-3 or TRBV12-4, the J call TRBJ2-5; D ambiguous. The CDR3 spans 13 residues. The V and J ends lost 10 bases and 5 bases respectively, with 17 bases between them. CDR3 DNA sequence: TGTGCCACCGGTGTTTTTCAGAGCGAGACCCAGTACTTC. It is translated as CATGVFQSETQYF.

In this sample, this clonotype turned up many times. J is TRBJ2-1 and V is TRBV28; D remains ambiguous. V was clipped by 3 bases and J by 4 bases, with 1 base between them. This CDR3 has 11 residues. Germline V gives CDR1 MDHEN, CDR2 SYDVKM. The CDR3 sequence: CASSLYNEQFF. The CDR3 DNA reads as TGTGCCAGCAGTTTGTACAATGAGCAGTTCTTC.

Ten or more counts support this clonotype. The chain couples TRBV27 to TRBJ2-7; possible D gene TRBD1, 6 bases. This CDR3 has 11 residues. Per germline, CDR1 MNHEY and CDR2 SMNVEV (reference sequence). Trimming took 9 bases from V and 6 from J, leaving 12 bases between them. The CDR3 region is CASRSRGEQYF. For the CDR3, the DNA is TGTGCCAGTAGAAGCAGGGGCGAGCAGTACTTC.

This clonotype turned up a few times. This chain uses TRBV14 with TRBJ2-2; D may be TRBD1 (6 bases). This CDR3 is 14 amino acids long. Germline CDR1 is SGHDN and CDR2 is FVKESK. V was cut by 2 bases and J by 4 bases, with 8 bases left in between. CDR3 residues: CASSQNRATGELFF. The CDR3 nucleotides are TGTGCCAGCAGCCAAAACAGGGCCACCGGGGAGCTGTTTTTT.

CDR3 protein: CASSYSTGRFRDEQYF. DNA of the CDR3: TGTGCCAGCAGTTACTCGACAGGGAGATTTCGGGACGAGCAGTACTTC. This sequence joins TRBV6-5 and TRBJ2-7; 7 bases align to TRBD1. The CDR3 is 16 amino acids. Germline loops: CDR1 MNHEY, CDR2 SVGAGI. V lost 0 bases, J lost 5 bases, and 10 bases stayed unmatched.

This clonotype was seen ten or more times. This chain joins TRBV12-3 or TRBV12-4 and TRBJ1-1; D perhaps matches TRBD1 (6 bases). The CDR3 totals 16 residues. Trimming cost V 6 bases and J 1 base, with 18 bases left between them. The CDR3 here is CASRGRGLRGNTEAFF. CDR3 in DNA: TGTGCCAGCAGGGGCAGGGGTCTCCGGGGGAACACTGAAGCTTTCTTT.

The rearrangement joins TRBV6-2 or TRBV6-3 to TRBJ1-2; perhaps TRBD1 as D (5 bases). The CDR3 loop spans 15 amino acids. CDR1 is MNHEY, CDR2 SVGEGT, per germline. V was clipped by 0 bases and J by 4 bases, with 12 bases between them. The CDR3 bases are TGTGCCAGCAGTTACTCGGGTAGGGACGCCTATGGCTACACCTTC. Protein: CASSYSGRDAYGYTF.

In this sample, this clonotype turned up many times. V gene TRBV5-5 combines with J gene TRBJ2-2; D gene ambiguous. Germline V CDR1 and CDR2: SGHKS, YYEKEE (reference sequence). Trimming shortened V by 0 bases and J by 1 base, and 4 bases separated the two germline ends. CDR3 length: 14 residues. CDR3 coding DNA: TGTGCCAGCAGCTTGGGGGTGAACACCGGGGAGCTGTTTTTT. It specifies CASSLGVNTGELFF.